The sequence of this T cell receptor beta chain was determined in a study of tumor and adjacent non-tumor tissue in lung cancer. Notes on the study in general: Significantly higher TCR diversity was found in tumor than normal lung.

The CDR3 is 13 residues long. In germline, CDR1 is SGHAT, CDR2 FQNNGV. A modified ARM-PCR protocol with three rounds of nested PCR amplified TCRbeta. TCRdb processed the multiplex PCR reads anew with MiXCR; each CDR3 protein has one entry. The table includes approximately 120,000 distinct CDR3 sequences, around 80% detected once. For this clonotype: Antigen specificity is unknown. The germline gene is not matched at one end of the junction; a read error may be the cause.

No cell sorting was done before RNA was extracted from the tissue. This clonotype originated in a woman in her sixties with non-small cell lung cancer. The V call is TRBV11-2, the J call TRBJ1-5, with a weak D call TRBD1 (6 bases). The sequenced sample was lung tumor tissue. CDR3 sequence: CASSWDMGQPQDF. CDR3 nucleotide sequence: TGTGCCAGCTCATGGGACATGGGTCAGCCCCAGGATTTT. Looking up the rest from reference TRBV11-2 and TRBJ1-5 gives the full variable domain: EAGVAQSPRYKIIEKRQSVAFWCNPISGHATLYWYQQILGQGPKLLIQFQNNGVVDDSQLPKDRFSAERLKGVDSTLKIQPAKLEDSAVYLCASSWDMGQPQDFGDGTRLSIL.